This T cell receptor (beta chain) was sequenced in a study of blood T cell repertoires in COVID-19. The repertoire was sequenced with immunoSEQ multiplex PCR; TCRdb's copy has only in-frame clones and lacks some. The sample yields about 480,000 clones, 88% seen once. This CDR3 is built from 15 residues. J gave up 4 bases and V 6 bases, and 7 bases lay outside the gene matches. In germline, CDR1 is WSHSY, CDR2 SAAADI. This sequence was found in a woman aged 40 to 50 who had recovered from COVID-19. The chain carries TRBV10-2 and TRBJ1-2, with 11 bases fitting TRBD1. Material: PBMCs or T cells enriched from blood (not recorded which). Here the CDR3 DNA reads TGCGCCAGCAGAATGGGACAGGGGGGGGCCTATGGCTACACCTTC. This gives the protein CASRMGQGGAYGYTF.